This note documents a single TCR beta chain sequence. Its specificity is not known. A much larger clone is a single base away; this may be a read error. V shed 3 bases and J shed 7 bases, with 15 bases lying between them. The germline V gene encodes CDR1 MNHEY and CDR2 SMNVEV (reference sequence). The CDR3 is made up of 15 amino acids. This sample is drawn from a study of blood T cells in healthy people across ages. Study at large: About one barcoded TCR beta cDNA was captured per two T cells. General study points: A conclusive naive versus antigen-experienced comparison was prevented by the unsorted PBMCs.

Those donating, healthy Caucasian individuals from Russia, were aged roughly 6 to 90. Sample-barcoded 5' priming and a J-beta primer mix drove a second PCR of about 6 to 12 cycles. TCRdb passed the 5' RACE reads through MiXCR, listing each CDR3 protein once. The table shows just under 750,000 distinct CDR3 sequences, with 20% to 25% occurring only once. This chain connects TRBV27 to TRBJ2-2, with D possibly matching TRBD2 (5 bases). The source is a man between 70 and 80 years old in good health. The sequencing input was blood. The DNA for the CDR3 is TGTGCCAGCAGTTTGAACGGGGTGAACCACGGGGAGCTGTTTTTT. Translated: CASSLNGVNHGELFF.